A single sample is the source of the 4 T cell receptor beta chains below, sequenced in a study of shared clonotypes between healthy human individuals. Sequencing was performed with immunoSEQ multiplex PCR; in TCRdb, only in-frame clones are kept and a portion is missing. Of a few million clones in the sample, 90% to 97% were seen once. The sequencing sample was made of naive CD4+ T cells sorted from blood. The subset was: CD45RA+ positively selected. The source of these receptors is a young man in good health.

The V gene is TRBV6-6, the J gene TRBJ1-2, with 7 bases identical to TRBD1. Trimming took 6 bases from V and 1 from J; bases not matched to a gene: 5. CDR1 and CDR2 from the germline V gene are MNHNY and SVGAGI (reference sequence). This CDR3 contains 14 residues. CDR3 amino acids: CASREGTVNYGYTF. The CDR3 nucleotides are TGTGCCAGCAGAGAAGGGACAGTTAACTATGGCTACACCTTC.

The chain employs TRBV5-1 and TRBJ2-7; TRBD1 might be the D (6 bases). Trimming pared 4 bases from V and 0 bases from J, leaving 14 bases between. Germline values: CDR1 SGHRS, CDR2 YFSETQ. This CDR3 region has 15 residues. The CDR3 protein is CASSTGQGFSYEQYF. The CDR3 nucleotides are TGCGCCAGCAGCACCGGGCAGGGGTTCTCCTACGAGCAGTACTTC.

The gene calls are TRBV18 and TRBJ1-2; TRBD1 aligns across 7 bases. V lost 5 bases and J lost 7; bases outside the gene matches: 7. Germline assignment: CDR1 KGHSH and CDR2 LQKENI. The CDR3 sequence is 13 residues long. DNA of the CDR3: TGTGCCAGCTCATCGAGGGACAGCCTTGGCTACACCTTC. Its translation: CASSSRDSLGYTF.

The gene calls are TRBV30 and TRBJ2-5; D not certain. CDR3 size: 11 residues. Trimming shortened V by 4 bases and J by 7 bases, and 10 bases separated the two germline ends. Germline V gives CDR1 GTSNPN, CDR2 SVGIG (reference sequence). CDR3 nucleotide sequence: TGTGCCTGGACGAGCCTGGGGACCCAGTACTTC. Amino acids: CAWTSLGTQYF.